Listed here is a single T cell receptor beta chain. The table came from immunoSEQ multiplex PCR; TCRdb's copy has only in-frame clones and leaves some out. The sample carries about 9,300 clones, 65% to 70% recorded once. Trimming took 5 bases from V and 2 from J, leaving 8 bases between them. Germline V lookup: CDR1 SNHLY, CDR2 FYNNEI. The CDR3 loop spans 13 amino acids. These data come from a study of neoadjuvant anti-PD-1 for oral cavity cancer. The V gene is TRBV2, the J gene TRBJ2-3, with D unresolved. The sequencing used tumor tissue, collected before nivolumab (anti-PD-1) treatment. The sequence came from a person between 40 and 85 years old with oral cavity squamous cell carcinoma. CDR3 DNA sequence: TGTGCCAGCAGTCCTCGCCCCACAGATACGCAGTATTTT. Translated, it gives CASSPRPTDTQYF. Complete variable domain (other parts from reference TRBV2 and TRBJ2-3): EPEVTQTPSHQVTQMGQEVILRCVPISNHLYFYWYRQILGQKVEFLVSFYNNEISEKSEIFDDQFSVERPDGSNFTLKIRSTKLEDSAMYFCASSPRPTDTQYFGPGTRLTVL.